This T cell receptor beta chain stems from a study of T-cell memory formation after mild COVID-19 (dated by TCRdb to the early 2020s). In terms of the full investigation: TCR sequence clusters from the two donors were found to be largely donor specific. T-cell clones expanding and contracting after mild COVID-19 in two donors were tracked by longitudinal TCRalpha and TCRbeta repertoire sequencing. The cohort was made up of two young adult volunteers, one female and one male, who were previously healthy. Overall results and qualifications from the work: Some responding clones were detected in pre-infection memory, which suggested that pre-existing cross-reactive memory T cells had joined the SARS-CoV-2 response. Contracting CD4+ clones appeared mostly in the CM and EM memory subsets, whereas CD8+ clones were enriched in EMRA. The study included only a couple of mild cases, and larger cohorts that include severe cases with pre-infection samples were judged to be necessary. SARS-CoV-2 specificity was not confirmed for the second-wave clones peaking on day 37. Balanced CD4/CD8 phenotypes were observed for clones contracting from day 15 to 85, whereas a bias towards CD4+ was observed for a second wave of clones expanding from day 15 to 37.

About this clonotype: Its recognized antigen is unknown. No qualities accompany the bases; no much larger clone lies one base away.

The run used an Illumina NovaSeq 6000. cDNA libraries for TCRalpha and TCRbeta were prepared by 5'RACE using constant-segment primers, with sample barcodes and unique molecular identifiers added. RNA was extracted from every sample with Trizol reagent. Amplification of the libraries took two PCR steps, and the second step added a second sample barcode plus Illumina TruSeq adapters. Libraries were sequenced on an Illumina NovaSeq with 2 x 150 bp paired-end reads. In the paper's pipeline: Demultiplexing of reads and collapsing into UMI-guided consensus sequences were performed with migec v1.2.7. Using mixcr v2.1.11, UMI consensuses were aligned to TRA and TRB V and J templates and then assembled into clonotypes. A clonotype was counted as expanded or contracted only if both edgeR and NoisET called the change significant, with noise models trained on biological replicates. For edgeR calls, the thresholds were a false discovery rate-adjusted p below 0.01 and a log2 fold-change of 1. As an exploratory analysis of dynamics, max-normalized trajectories of the 1000 most abundant clonotypes were examined by PCA with hierarchical clustering. The CD4 or CD8 phenotype of responding clones was assigned using the separately sequenced CD4+ and CD8+ repertoires. TCRdb cleaned the public reads at Q25 with fastp, built clones with MiXCR and kept in-frame beta chains. Rows merge per CDR3 protein into single entries with the most common DNA and genes. These V and J calls derive from TCRdb rather than the authors' analysis. Within this sample are around 340,000 distinct CDR3 sequences, with about 16% of them counted one time only. The ten largest make up approximately 20% of the sample.

Ficoll-Paque density gradient centrifugation was used to isolate PBMCs. The germline V gene sets CDR1 to SGHTA and CDR2 to FQGNSA. V trim: 5 bases; J trim: 1 base; unmatched bases: 6. The CDR3 numbers 16 residues from cysteine through phenylalanine. Only CDR3 DNA remains: 48 bases, in frame from the first base. The V and J segments used are TRBV7-2 and TRBJ2-3, with 10 bases in between that match TRBD2. The sequenced sample was PBMCs or a T cell subset sorted from them (not recorded which). The receptor was isolated from a man aged 18 to 30 who had mild COVID-19 (a few samples of this study predate the infection). The sample titles of this study are shuffled in the database, so cell type and time point are left out; the donor was told from shared clones. The CDR3 here reads CASSPRGLAGTDTQYF. The nucleotide sequence reads TGTGCCAGCAGCCCGAGAGGACTAGCGGGCACAGATACGCAGTATTTT.